This T cell receptor beta chain was sequenced in a study of T cells expressing NK-cell markers. Notes on the study in general: Researchers report these clonotypes also headed the CD3+CD56-NKG2C+ fraction in a handful of donors. CD8+ T cells in 5 or 6 donors included dominant NKG2C+ clonotypes at roughly 1.0-7.5%.

With respect to this clonotype: Its antigen remains unknown.

What made the TCR beta cDNA was 5'RACE template switching with UMIs. No DNA is given; TCRdb re-called the 5' RACE reads and lists each CDR3 protein once. The sample table includes approximately 440,000 distinct CDR3 sequences. CDR1 is LNHNV and CDR2 is YYDKDF in the germline V gene (reference sequence). The CDR3 is made up of 17 amino acids. The chain couples TRBV15 to TRBJ2-2; TCRdb's D gene call, TRBD2, goes unchecked for lack of DNA. The specimen was blood T cells: a sorted CD56 or NKG2C T cell subset, CD4+ or CD8+ T cells, or bulk PBMC T cells (not recorded which). The TCR originated in a woman between 45 and 60 years old in good health. This CDR3 is CATSRGGLTYLAGELFF.